The T cell receptor (beta chain) under discussion was sequenced for a study of response to subunit inactivated influenza vaccine. General study results and limits: Seasonal influenza vaccination, on each occasion, was suggested by the authors to recruit few new T cells.

This clonotype was seen only a few times. Its antigen is currently unknown. Per the germline V gene, CDR1 is SGHRS and CDR2 is YFSETQ. The CDR3 is 15 residues long. Trimming removed 2 bases at V and 1 base at J, with 12 bases between. TCRdb recomputed calls from the RT-PCR reads with MiXCR, one row per CDR3 protein. The sample contains 650,000 to 800,000 distinct CDR3 sequences, approximately 14% of which appear only once. The chain uses TRBV5-1 and TRBJ1-1, with D unresolved. This clonotype was sampled from a man aged 45-60 years who received an inactivated influenza vaccine. The sample was PBMCs from blood, taken 14 to 15 days before vaccination. CDR3 amino acids: CASSLTGVSNTEAFF. Here the CDR3 DNA reads TGCGCCAGCAGCTTAACCGGGGTGTCGAACACTGAAGCTTTCTTT.